This TCR beta chain came from a study of T cell responses to AZD1222 COVID-19 vaccine (dated by TCRdb to the early 2020s). About the investigation overall: Because spike-specific TCR depth and breadth did not differ between the two schedules, AZD1222 recipients who got a second dose at roughly 4 weeks were pooled with those who got a second dose at roughly 12 weeks. Trial participants were enrolled into age subgroups of 18-55, 56-69 and 70-plus years, which contained 148, 28 and 57 TCR-sequenced participants, respectively. A total of 233 trial participants underwent TCR sequencing, of whom 200 to 220 received two doses of AZD1222 and about 25 received two doses of the MenACWY control vaccine. Points the paper makes about the study in general: CD4 TCRs associated with the vaccine covered the entire spike protein, and the dominant responses were in regions 160-218 and 743-854. A significant rise in spike-specific TCR breadth and depth was observed after two AZD1222 doses relative to day 0 and relative to MenACWY recipients. Most participants were white British and females outnumbered males, and the authors suggested that clonal diversity may have been underestimated. No day 14 peak-response samples were available, so repertoires were characterized only after the peak T cell response. Reportedly, close to half of the unique spike-specific TCRs recognized epitopes lying outside the regions that are mutated in the B.1.351 and B.1.1.7 variants. The 56-69-year group was small, and its depth increase did not reach significance, likely because of low power. Only five to seven AZD1222 recipients were SARS-CoV-2 seropositive at baseline, limiting conclusions about previously exposed vaccinees.

Sample time point, as interpreted from the label and publication: baseline before first vaccination. Samples from vaccinated people were obtained from the UK trials COV001 and COV002, which included a single-blind randomized controlled phase 2/3 trial of AZD1222 (ChAdOx1 nCoV-19) in healthy adults. For TCRbeta chain sequencing, PBMC samples from trial participants were taken at day 0 and at day 28 after the second dose. The germline V gene provides CDR1 MDHEN and CDR2 SYDVKM. For this chain, trimming is 9 bases at the V end and 0 bases at the J end, and the number of junction bases without a gene match is 4. Inclusive of the bounding cysteine and phenylalanine, the CDR3 is 13 residues long. Only CDR3 DNA is held: 39 bases, read in frame from base 1. The CDR3 regions of human TCRbeta chains were analyzed by immunosequencing. As for the original processing: Repertoire TCRs were matched against a reference library of SARS-CoV-2-specific TCRs generated with the MIRA antigen-specificity platform. Breadth was defined as the fraction of unique TCRs that were SARS-CoV-2-associated, and depth was defined as the fraction of total T cells that were SARS-CoV-2-associated. Using the MIRA data, every spike-specific TCR was mapped to the spike region that the TCR reacted to and assigned to either a CD4 or a CD8 class. Log10-transformed breadth and depth values were compared by one-way ANOVA with Sidak's multiple comparisons tests. The immuneACCESS repertoire file appears here via TCRdb, limited to in-frame rearrangements. These files lack a portion of the clones; in checked studies, under half of the deficit traces to unresolved V genes, and the cause of the others is not known. The DNA was the basis for D and trimming; V, J and clone size are from that table. For this sample the table gives tens of thousands of clones, of which roughly 90% were detected only once. The ten top clones hold less than 2% of the sample.

To note about this clone: Its antigen remains unidentified. No much larger clone is present one base from it, and per-base qualities are unavailable.

Material: peripheral blood, obtained on day 0 of AZD1222 vaccination. The sequence is built from TRBV28 and TRBJ2-5; TRBD1 matches 7 bases in the middle. The origin of this receptor is an adult in good health. The CDR3 corresponds to CASNRGYQETQYF. The nucleotide sequence reads TGTGCCAGTAACAGGGGTTACCAAGAGACCCAGTACTTC.